This TCR beta chain was recovered during a study of T cells in Graves' hyperthyroidism and ophthalmopathy. Study outcomes and limitations: Blood also carried most thyroid clonotypes expanded above 0.001. Progression to ophthalmopathy was predicted a median of approximately 6.4 months early.

Germline V lookup: CDR1 LGHDT, CDR2 YNNKEL (reference sequence). The CDR3 totals 13 residues. V lost 4 bases, J lost 6 bases, and 13 bases lay in between. TCR beta CDR3 region amplification was performed from RNA transcripts. In the first-round RT-PCR of the TCR CDR3, the HTBI primer set was used. TCRdb reprocessed the multiplex PCR reads with MiXCR, giving one entry per CDR3 protein. Of over 500,000 distinct CDR3 sequences in the sample, roughly 18% were seen once. Each diagnosis drew on symptoms, thyroxine, TRAb, thyroid ultrasound and orbital computed tomography findings. From under 12 ml of fresh peripheral blood, PBMCs were isolated. This clonotype has a count of ten or more. What it binds is unknown.

The material sequenced was blood. The rearrangement links TRBV3-1 to TRBJ2-7, with D possibly being TRBD1 (6 bases). This clonotype was obtained from a woman aged 18-29 years with Graves' ophthalmopathy. CDR3 bases: TGTGCCAGCAGCCTCGGGTCAGGGGCCGAGCAGTACTTC. It specifies CASSLGSGAEQYF.